This paragraph reports one T cell receptor (beta chain). Antigen specificity is unknown. This may come from a read error, since a much larger clone is one base off. This entry is derived from a study of T cells in Graves' hyperthyroidism and ophthalmopathy. Study in general: Pretreatment peripheral blood was obtained at initial diagnosis.

Study outcomes and limitations: Most thyroid clonotypes expanded above 0.001 appeared in blood too.

RNA transcripts gave rise to amplified TCR beta CDR3 regions. A set of HTBI primers served as the primers for a first-round RT-PCR of the TCR CDR3. TCRdb fed the multiplex PCR reads into MiXCR, producing one record per CDR3 protein. The sample has 250,000 to 300,000 distinct CDR3 sequences; over 15% are singletons. Sequencing was performed on blood. The receptor's source is a woman aged 55-69 years with Graves' ophthalmopathy.

CDR3 amino acids: CSAEGTSAQEAQYF. The CDR3, as DNA: TGCAGCGCAGAAGGGACTAGCGCCCAAGAGGCCCAGTACTTC. This chain links TRBV29-1 with TRBJ2-5; 10 positions match TRBD2. This CDR3 is built from 14 residues. The germline V gene encodes CDR1 SQVTM and CDR2 ANQGSEA.